A selection of T cell receptor beta chains follows, all from one sample in a study of PD-L1 blockade in urothelial cancer. TCRdb's table, derived via immunoSEQ multiplex PCR, lists solely in-frame clones and lacks some. Among roughly 120,000 clones listed, more than 85% were seen once. Sequenced material: PBMCs, taken around atezolizumab (anti-PD-L1) treatment. The receptor set was obtained from a man aged 55 to 70 with urothelial cancer. CDR3s include the opening cysteine and the closing phenylalanine or tryptophan. Each record gives: clone size, D gene, V gene, J gene, CDR3 DNA, CDR3 protein. A D gene is named only where the DNA matches it firmly. Expanded clones are given a class, and other clones once, few, many or no size at all.

abundance: few; d_gene: .; v_gene: TRBV6-5; j_gene: TRBJ1-1; CDR3nt: TGTGCCAGCAGCCCGGTGAACACTGAAGCTTTCTTT; CDR3aa: CASSPVNTEAFF
abundance: .; d_gene: TRBD2; v_gene: TRBV4-3; j_gene: TRBJ2-3; CDR3nt: TGCGCCAGCAGCCAAGCAGCGGGAGAGACAGATACGCAGTATTTT; CDR3aa: CASSQAAGETDTQYF
abundance: .; d_gene: .; v_gene: TRBV4-1; j_gene: TRBJ2-3; CDR3nt: TGCGCCAGCAGCCAGGGGGCCAGCACAGATACGCAGTATTTT; CDR3aa: CASSQGASTDTQYF
abundance: .; d_gene: TRBD2; v_gene: TRBV7-9; j_gene: TRBJ2-3; CDR3nt: TGTGCCAGCAGCTTAGCAAGCGGGAGTAGGGATACGCAGTATTTT; CDR3aa: CASSLASGSRDTQYF
abundance: .; d_gene: .; v_gene: TRBV10-2; j_gene: TRBJ2-2; CDR3nt: TGCGCCAGCAGTGAGTCGTTAGGACTTCTAACCACCGGGGAGCTGTTTTTT; CDR3aa: CASSESLGLLTTGELFF
abundance: .; d_gene: TRBD1; v_gene: TRBV7-2; j_gene: TRBJ2-1; CDR3nt: TGTGCCAGCAGCTTAGTACAGGGGGTAAAGTACAATGAGCAGTTCTTC; CDR3aa: CASSLVQGVKYNEQFF
abundance: .; d_gene: TRBD2; v_gene: TRBV18; j_gene: TRBJ2-7; CDR3nt: TGTGCCAGCTCACCACGACTAGCGGGAGTAGGGTACGAGCAGTACTTC; CDR3aa: CASSPRLAGVGYEQYF
abundance: .; d_gene: .; v_gene: TRBV10-1; j_gene: TRBJ2-1; CDR3nt: TGCGCCAGCAGTGAGACGCGACTAGTAGGAGGCAATGAGCAGTTCTTC; CDR3aa: CASSETRLVGGNEQFF
abundance: .; d_gene: TRBD2; v_gene: TRBV4-1; j_gene: TRBJ2-1; CDR3nt: TGCGCCAGCAGCCAAGATATCCGGGAGGCCTACAATGAGCAGTTCTTC; CDR3aa: CASSQDIREAYNEQFF
abundance: .; d_gene: .; v_gene: TRBV15; j_gene: TRBJ1-1; CDR3nt: TGTGCCACCAGCAGAGTAGTGGGGGGAGGCACTGAAGCTTTCTTT; CDR3aa: CATSRVVGGGTEAFF
abundance: once; d_gene: TRBD2; v_gene: TRBV5-1; j_gene: TRBJ2-2; CDR3nt: TGCGCCAGCAGCGCAACCTTAGCGGGTACCGGGGAGCTGTTTTTT; CDR3aa: CASSATLAGTGELFF
abundance: .; d_gene: .; v_gene: TRBV10-3; j_gene: TRBJ2-2; CDR3nt: TGTGCCATCAGTGATCAGTACACCGGGGAGCTGTTTTTT; CDR3aa: CAISDQYTGELFF
abundance: .; d_gene: TRBD1; v_gene: TRBV6-1; j_gene: TRBJ2-7; CDR3nt: TGTGCGTCTACCCGGCCGGGACAGGCCTACGAGCAGTACTTC; CDR3aa: CASTRPGQAYEQYF
abundance: .; d_gene: TRBD2; v_gene: TRBV5-6; j_gene: TRBJ2-2; CDR3nt: TGTGCCAGCAGCTGGCTAGCGGGGAGCACCGGGGAGCTGTTTTTT; CDR3aa: CASSWLAGSTGELFF
abundance: .; d_gene: .; v_gene: TRBV28; j_gene: TRBJ2-7; CDR3nt: TGTGCCAGCAGTTTACCACAGACCTACGAGCAGTACTTC; CDR3aa: CASSLPQTYEQYF
abundance: .; d_gene: .; v_gene: TRBV9; j_gene: TRBJ2-5; CDR3nt: TGTGCCAGCAGCTTTGGCCCAAAAGAGACCCAGTACTTC; CDR3aa: CASSFGPKETQYF
abundance: .; d_gene: .; v_gene: TRBV13; j_gene: TRBJ2-1; CDR3nt: TGTGCCAGCAGCCCATCACCTAGCTCCTACAATGAGCAGTTCTTC; CDR3aa: CASSPSPSSYNEQFF
abundance: once; d_gene: .; v_gene: TRBV5-1; j_gene: TRBJ2-1; CDR3nt: TGCGCCAGCAGCACAAGAGGCAATGAGCAGTTCTTC; CDR3aa: CASSTRGNEQFF
abundance: .; d_gene: .; v_gene: TRBV9; j_gene: TRBJ2-5; CDR3nt: TGTGCCAGCAGCGTAGTAGGTAGCTCGCGAGAGACCCAGTACTTC; CDR3aa: CASSVVGSSRETQYF
abundance: once; d_gene: .; v_gene: TRBV21-1; j_gene: TRBJ1-5; CDR3nt: TGTGCCAGCAGCAAAGTCCGGGACAGGGTCAATCAGCCCCAGCATTTT; CDR3aa: CASSKVRDRVNQPQHF
abundance: .; d_gene: .; v_gene: TRBV19; j_gene: TRBJ2-3; CDR3nt: TGTGCCAGTAGTAGGCCAAGCACAGATACGCAGTATTTT; CDR3aa: CASSRPSTDTQYF
abundance: .; d_gene: .; v_gene: TRBV5-1; j_gene: TRBJ2-5; CDR3nt: TGCGCCAGCAGTCCACAGTCGTACCAAGAGACCCAGTACTTC; CDR3aa: CASSPQSYQETQYF
abundance: once; d_gene: TRBD1; v_gene: TRBV6-4; j_gene: TRBJ2-3; CDR3nt: TGTGCCAGCAGCGGACAGGTTGGGTTGGTAGATACGCAGTATTTT; CDR3aa: CASSGQVGLVDTQYF
abundance: .; d_gene: .; v_gene: TRBV5-1; j_gene: TRBJ1-4; CDR3nt: TGCGCCAGCAGCTTGTTGTGGAGCCCTAATGAAAAACTGTTTTTT; CDR3aa: CASSLLWSPNEKLFF
abundance: few; d_gene: TRBD1; v_gene: TRBV19; j_gene: TRBJ1-3; CDR3nt: TGTGCCAGTAGTACCCCCGGGACAGGGGATGGAAACACCATATATTTT; CDR3aa: CASSTPGTGDGNTIYF
abundance: .; d_gene: .; v_gene: TRBV4-3; j_gene: TRBJ2-1; CDR3nt: TGCGCCAGCAGCCAAGATCGGATAGCGGAGGCCTACAATGAGCAGTTCTTC; CDR3aa: CASSQDRIAEAYNEQFF
abundance: .; d_gene: .; v_gene: TRBV28; j_gene: TRBJ1-3; CDR3nt: TGTGCCAGCAGGCCACTAAGCAGTAGATCTGGAAACACCATATATTTT; CDR3aa: CASRPLSSRSGNTIYF
abundance: .; d_gene: TRBD1; v_gene: TRBV2; j_gene: TRBJ2-7; CDR3nt: TGTGCCAGCAGGAGCCCGGGACAGGGGCCGGACGAGCAGTACTTC; CDR3aa: CASRSPGQGPDEQYF
abundance: few; d_gene: .; v_gene: TRBV9; j_gene: TRBJ2-7; CDR3nt: TGTGCCAGCAGCGTTGGGGACTTATACGAGCAGTACTTC; CDR3aa: CASSVGDLYEQYF
abundance: .; d_gene: .; v_gene: TRBV20-1; j_gene: TRBJ2-5; CDR3nt: TGCAGTGCTTTACTCCAAGAGACCCAGTACTTC; CDR3aa: CSALLQETQYF
abundance: .; d_gene: .; v_gene: TRBV2; j_gene: TRBJ2-5; CDR3nt: TGTGCCAGCGGGGGGGGCAGAGGGGAGACCCAGTACTTC; CDR3aa: CASGGGRGETQYF
abundance: once; d_gene: TRBD1; v_gene: TRBV6-5; j_gene: TRBJ1-1; CDR3nt: TGTGCCAGCAGTGCCAGGGGGGTATACACTGAAGCTTTCTTT; CDR3aa: CASSARGVYTEAFF
abundance: once; d_gene: TRBD1; v_gene: TRBV4-2; j_gene: TRBJ2-7; CDR3nt: TGTGCCAGCAGCCGGGACAGGGAGACCTACGAGCAGTACTTC; CDR3aa: CASSRDRETYEQYF
abundance: .; d_gene: .; v_gene: TRBV5-4; j_gene: TRBJ2-7; CDR3nt: TGTGCCAGCAGCTTGGCCATAGGATCCCCCCAACTATACGAGCAGTACTTC; CDR3aa: CASSLAIGSPQLYEQYF
abundance: .; d_gene: TRBD1; v_gene: TRBV29-1; j_gene: TRBJ2-5; CDR3nt: TGCAGCGTTGACCGGGACAGGGGGCAAGAGACCCAGTACTTC; CDR3aa: CSVDRDRGQETQYF
abundance: .; d_gene: .; v_gene: TRBV7-6; j_gene: TRBJ1-6; CDR3nt: TGTGCCAGCAGCTTAGCGGCGGGGGGCACTGGGATTTCACCCCTCCACTTT; CDR3aa: CASSLAAGGTGISPLHF
abundance: .; d_gene: TRBD2; v_gene: TRBV18; j_gene: TRBJ2-7; CDR3nt: TGTGCCAGCTCACCAACTAGCGGATCCTACGAGCAGTACTTC; CDR3aa: CASSPTSGSYEQYF